This T cell receptor (beta chain) was retrieved from a study of OX40 agonist ivuxolimab in advanced cancers. In the study overall: Melanoma, hepatocellular carcinoma, head and neck or renal cell cancer occurred in dose-escalation patients.

V was clipped by 2 bases and J by 0 bases, with 8 bases between them. CDR1 and CDR2 from the germline V gene are SGHTA and FQGTGA. The length of the CDR3 is 15 residues. A word on this clone: The antigen is undetermined.

The study, taken as a whole, reports: Averaged across samples, CD8+ T cells carried more expanded clones than CD4+ did.

Profiled with immunoSEQ multiplex PCR; TCRdb holds only in-frame clones, not every one. Of some 14,000 clones in the sample, around 80% were seen once. The chain employs TRBV7-3 and TRBJ2-1; possible D gene TRBD2, 6 bases. Here the sequenced sample was CD4+ or CD8+ T cells sorted from blood, taken in a trial of the OX40 agonist ivuxolimab. The sequence derives from an adult with an advanced solid tumor such as melanoma, head and neck, liver or kidney cancer. The CDR3 spells CASSLWEASYNEQFF. The DNA of the CDR3 is TGTGCCAGCAGCTTATGGGAGGCCTCCTACAATGAGCAGTTCTTC.